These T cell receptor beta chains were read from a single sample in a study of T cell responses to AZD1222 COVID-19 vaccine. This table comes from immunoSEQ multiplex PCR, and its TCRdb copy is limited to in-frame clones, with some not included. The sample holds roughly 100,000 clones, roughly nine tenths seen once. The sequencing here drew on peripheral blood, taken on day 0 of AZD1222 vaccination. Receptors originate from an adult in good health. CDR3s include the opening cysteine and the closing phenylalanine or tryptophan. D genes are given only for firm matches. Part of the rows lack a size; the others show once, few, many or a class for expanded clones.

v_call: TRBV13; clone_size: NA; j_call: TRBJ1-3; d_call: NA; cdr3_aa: CASSLYPGGAETVGDTIYF; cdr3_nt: TGTGCCAGCAGCTTATACCCTGGGGGGGCCGAGACAGTAGGAGACACCATATATTTT
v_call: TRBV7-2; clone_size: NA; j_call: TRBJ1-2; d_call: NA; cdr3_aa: CASSLGVFYGYTF; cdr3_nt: TGTGCCAGCAGCTTGGGGGTTTTCTATGGCTACACCTTC
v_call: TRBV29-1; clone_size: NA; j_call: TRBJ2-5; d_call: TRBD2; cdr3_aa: CSVLTSGGQETQYF; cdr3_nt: TGCAGCGTGCTGACTAGCGGGGGACAAGAGACCCAGTACTTC
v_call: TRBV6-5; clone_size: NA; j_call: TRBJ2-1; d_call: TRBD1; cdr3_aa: CASSYWGGQGVNEQFF; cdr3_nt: TGTGCCAGCAGTTACTGGGGGGGACAGGGGGTTAATGAGCAGTTCTTC
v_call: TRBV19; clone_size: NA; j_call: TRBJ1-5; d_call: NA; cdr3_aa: CASSIQGRLHQPQHF; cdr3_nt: TGTGCCAGTAGTATACAGGGACGGCTTCATCAGCCCCAGCATTTT
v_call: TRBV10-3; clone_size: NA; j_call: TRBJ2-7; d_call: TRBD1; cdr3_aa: CAISAGGLFGYEQYF; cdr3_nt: TGTGCCATCAGCGCAGGGGGCCTTTTTGGCTACGAGCAGTACTTC
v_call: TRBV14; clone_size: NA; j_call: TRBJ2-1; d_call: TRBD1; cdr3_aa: CASSPQGQGYYEQFF; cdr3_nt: TGTGCCAGCAGCCCACAGGGACAGGGGTACTATGAGCAGTTCTTC
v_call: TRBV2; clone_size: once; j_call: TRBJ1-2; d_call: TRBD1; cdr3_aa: CASSPGGPYGYTF; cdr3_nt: TGTGCCAGCAGTCCAGGGGGACCCTATGGCTACACCTTC
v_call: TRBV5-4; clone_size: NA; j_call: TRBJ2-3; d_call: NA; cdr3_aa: CASSLGGGSTDTQYF; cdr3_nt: TGTGCCAGCAGCTTGGGTGGGGGATCAACAGATACGCAGTATTTT
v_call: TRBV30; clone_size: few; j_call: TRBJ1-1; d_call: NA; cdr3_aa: CAWDLGAPREAFF; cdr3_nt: TGTGCCTGGGACCTGGGGGCCCCGAGGGAAGCTTTCTTT
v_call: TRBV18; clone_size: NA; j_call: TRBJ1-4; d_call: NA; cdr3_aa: CASSPQGSDEKLFF; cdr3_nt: TGTGCCAGCTCACCACAGGGTAGCGATGAAAAACTGTTTTTT
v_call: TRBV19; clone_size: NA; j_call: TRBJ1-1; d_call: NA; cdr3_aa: CATQPARLNTEAFF; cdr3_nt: TGTGCCACCCAACCCGCAAGGTTGAACACTGAAGCTTTCTTT
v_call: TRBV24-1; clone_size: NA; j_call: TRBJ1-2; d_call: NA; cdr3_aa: CATSDFRLGGYTF; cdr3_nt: TGTGCCACCAGTGATTTTAGGCTGGGGGGCTACACCTTC
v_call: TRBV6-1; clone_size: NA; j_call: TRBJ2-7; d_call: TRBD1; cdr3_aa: CASSARDRGQGYEQYF; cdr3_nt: TGTGCCAGCAGTGCCCGAGACAGGGGGCAAGGCTACGAGCAGTACTTC
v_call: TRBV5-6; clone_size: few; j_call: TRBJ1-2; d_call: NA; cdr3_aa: CASSKTPRGEGGYTF; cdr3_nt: TGTGCCAGCAGCAAGACCCCGAGGGGGGAGGGTGGCTACACCTTC
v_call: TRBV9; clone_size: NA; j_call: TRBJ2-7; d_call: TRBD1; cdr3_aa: CASSVLPGTGVYEQYF; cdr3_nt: TGTGCCAGCAGCGTCCTACCCGGGACAGGGGTATACGAGCAGTACTTC
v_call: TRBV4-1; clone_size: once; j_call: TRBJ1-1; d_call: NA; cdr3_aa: CASSQDGELEAFF; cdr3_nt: TGCGCCAGCAGCCAAGACGGGGAGCTGGAAGCTTTCTTT
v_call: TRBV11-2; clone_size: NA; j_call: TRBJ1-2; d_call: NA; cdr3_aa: CASSPSRGGGYTF; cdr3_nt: TGTGCCAGCAGCCCATCTAGGGGCGGCGGCTACACCTTC
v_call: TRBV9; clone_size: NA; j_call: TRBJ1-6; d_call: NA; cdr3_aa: CASSVASTSPLHF; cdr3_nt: TGTGCCAGCAGCGTAGCGTCTACCTCACCCCTCCACTTT
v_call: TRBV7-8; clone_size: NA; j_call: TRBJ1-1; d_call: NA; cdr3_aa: CASSLLRGSGTEAFF; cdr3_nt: TGTGCCAGCAGCTTATTGCGGGGGTCGGGCACTGAAGCTTTCTTT
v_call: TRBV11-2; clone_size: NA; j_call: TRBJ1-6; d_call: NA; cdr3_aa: CASSLGFNSPLHF; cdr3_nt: TGTGCCAGCAGCTTAGGTTTCAATTCACCCCTCCACTTT
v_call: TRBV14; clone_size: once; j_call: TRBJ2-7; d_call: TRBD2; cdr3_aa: CASSLRAGKKFYEQYF; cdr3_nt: TGTGCCAGCAGCCTCAGAGCGGGGAAGAAGTTCTACGAGCAGTACTTC
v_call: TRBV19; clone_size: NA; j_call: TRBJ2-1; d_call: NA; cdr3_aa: CASSMVGGRGEQFF; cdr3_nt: TGTGCCAGTAGTATGGTAGGGGGACGGGGTGAGCAGTTCTTC
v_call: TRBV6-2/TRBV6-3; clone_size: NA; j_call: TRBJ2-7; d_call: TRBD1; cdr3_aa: CASSRPRDRVGEQYF; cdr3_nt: TGTGCCAGCAGCCGTCCCAGGGACAGGGTCGGCGAGCAGTACTTC
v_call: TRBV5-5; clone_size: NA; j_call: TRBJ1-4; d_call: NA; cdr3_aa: CASSLTLREEKLFF; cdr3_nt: TGTGCCAGCAGCTTGACGCTGCGGGAGGAAAAACTGTTTTTT
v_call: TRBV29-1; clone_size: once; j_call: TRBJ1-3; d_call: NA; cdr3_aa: CSVEDSGNTIYF; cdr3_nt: TGCAGCGTTGAAGACTCTGGAAACACCATATATTTT
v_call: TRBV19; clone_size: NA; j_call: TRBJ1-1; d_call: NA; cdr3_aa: CASSIGQKNTEAFF; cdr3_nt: TGTGCCAGTAGTATCGGACAGAAGAACACTGAAGCTTTCTTT
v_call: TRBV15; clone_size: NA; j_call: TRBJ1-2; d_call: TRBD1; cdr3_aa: CATSSTRDRGRYGYTF; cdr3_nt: TGTGCCACCAGCTCGACCCGGGACAGGGGACGCTATGGCTACACCTTC
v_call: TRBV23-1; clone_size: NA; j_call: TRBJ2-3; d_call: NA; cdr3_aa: CASSQSGTDSTDTQYF; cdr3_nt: TGCGCCAGCAGTCAATCGGGAACAGACAGCACAGATACGCAGTATTTT
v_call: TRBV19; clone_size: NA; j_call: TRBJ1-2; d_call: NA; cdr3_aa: CASNLRGDYGYTF; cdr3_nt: TGTGCCAGTAATCTGAGGGGAGACTATGGCTACACCTTC
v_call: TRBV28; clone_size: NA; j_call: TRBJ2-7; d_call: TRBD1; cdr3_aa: CASSSMTGSDVSEQYF; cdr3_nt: TGTGCCAGCAGTAGCATGACAGGGTCGGACGTCTCCGAGCAGTACTTC
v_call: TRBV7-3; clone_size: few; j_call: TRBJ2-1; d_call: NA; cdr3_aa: CASSHGREQFF; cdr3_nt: TGTGCCAGCAGCCATGGGAGGGAGCAGTTCTTC
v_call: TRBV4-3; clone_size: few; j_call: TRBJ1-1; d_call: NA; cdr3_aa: CASSHGTVAEAFF; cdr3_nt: TGCGCCAGCAGCCATGGGACGGTTGCTGAAGCTTTCTTT
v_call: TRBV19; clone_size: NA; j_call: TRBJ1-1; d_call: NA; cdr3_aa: CASRGQLNTEAFF; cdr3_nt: TGTGCCAGCAGAGGACAGCTGAACACTGAAGCTTTCTTT
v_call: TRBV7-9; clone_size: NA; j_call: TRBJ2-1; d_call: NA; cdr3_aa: CASSQVGNYNEQFF; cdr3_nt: TGTGCCAGCAGCCAGGTCGGAAACTACAATGAGCAGTTCTTC
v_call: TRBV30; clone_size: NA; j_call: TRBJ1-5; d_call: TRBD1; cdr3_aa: CAWSAGQGIRQPQHF; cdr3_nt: TGTGCCTGGAGTGCGGGACAGGGAATACGACAGCCCCAGCATTTT
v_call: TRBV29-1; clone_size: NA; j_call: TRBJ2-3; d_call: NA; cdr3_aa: CSVEQSSQGTQYF; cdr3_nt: TGCAGCGTTGAACAGTCTAGTCAGGGTACGCAGTATTTT
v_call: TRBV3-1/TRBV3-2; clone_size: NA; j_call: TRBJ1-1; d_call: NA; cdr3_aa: CASSQVSRIMNTEAFF; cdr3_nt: TGTGCCAGCAGCCAAGTTTCCAGAATCATGAACACTGAAGCTTTCTTT
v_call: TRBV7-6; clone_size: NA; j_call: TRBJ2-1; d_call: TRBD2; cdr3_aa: CASSATSGGINEQFF; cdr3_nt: TGTGCCAGCAGCGCGACTAGCGGGGGGATCAATGAGCAGTTCTTC
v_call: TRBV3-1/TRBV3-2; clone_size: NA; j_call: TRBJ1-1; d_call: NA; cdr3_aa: CASSQDFLFPWRTARLPGNTEAFF; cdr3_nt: TGTGCCAGCAGCCAAGATTTTCTATTTCCTTGGAGGACAGCCCGCCTCCCCGGGAACACTGAAGCTTTCTTT
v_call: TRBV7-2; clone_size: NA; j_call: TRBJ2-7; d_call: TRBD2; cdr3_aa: CASSLVGGSNYEQYF; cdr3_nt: TGTGCCAGCAGCTTAGTGGGGGGGTCAAACTACGAGCAGTACTTC